The TCR beta chain under discussion was sequenced for a study of identical twins. Study-wide results and limits: Diverse VJ usage suggested most zero-insertion clonotypes were not invariant T cells.

This clonotype has a count of ten or more. What it binds is unknown. Between the trimmed V and J ends, which lost 4 bases and 2 bases, there was a span of 12 bases. This CDR3 has 14 residues. Germline V gene data show CDR1 as SGHRS and CDR2 as YFSETQ. TCRdb called the 5' RACE reads again in MiXCR, with one record for every CDR3 protein. The table shows hundreds of thousands of distinct CDR3 sequences, with over 9% occurring only once. The same sample was also studied in work on yellow fever vaccine responses in identical twins.

The sample consisted of PBMCs. This receptor was identified in a woman aged 18-35 years in good health. The rearrangement links TRBV5-1 to TRBJ1-2, with unresolved D. This chain's CDR3 is CASSPAEGNYGYTF. CDR3 bases: TGCGCCAGCAGCCCCGCAGAGGGAAACTATGGCTACACCTTC.